This T cell receptor (beta chain) was profiled in a study of shared clonotypes between healthy human individuals. CDR1 and CDR2 from the germline V gene are SGHTA and FQGNSA. The CDR3 has 14 amino acids. After removal of 5 bases from V and 0 bases from J, the junction contained 1 base not matched to a gene. Comment on this clone: What it binds is not known.

Whole-study results and caveats: Generation probabilities were higher for clonotypes shared across all four sorted-subset donors than for unshared ones.

Each PCR replicate from the sorted subsets contained about 210 ng DNA, which is about 31,000 T cell genomes. Original processing methods: Without quality scores, immunoSEQ junctional reads could not be filtered like full-length reads. Measured with immunoSEQ multiplex PCR; TCRdb has only the in-frame clones, and not every one. From that table come the V and J calls and clone size; the DNA was used to work out D and trimming. The table lists roughly 650,000 clones, 95% to 98% of them singletons. This receptor was taken from a young woman in good health. The chain joins TRBV7-2 to TRBJ2-7, with 10 bases fitting TRBD1. Sequencing was done on a sample of naive CD4+ T cells sorted from blood. The sample's subset: CD45RA+ positively selected. The CDR3 protein is CASSRTGGSYEQYF. The CDR3 nucleotides read TGTGCCAGCAGCCGGACAGGGGGCTCCTACGAGCAGTACTTC.